The 25 T cell receptor beta chains listed next were all sequenced from one sample in a study of CD8 T cells in ankylosing spondylitis. TCRdb ran MiXCR on the 5' RACE reads and lists one entry per CDR3 protein. The sample comprises about 42,000 distinct CDR3 sequences, more than 3% of which are singletons, and roughly 4% rests with the top ten. Sequencing used blood, either unsorted or a sorted T cell fraction (not recorded which). The source is a female donor with ankylosing spondylitis or in good health (not recorded which).

This clonotype was observed a handful of times. The junction departs from germline at one end; a sequencing error may be responsible. V usage is TRBV9 and J usage is TRBJ1-3; possible D gene TRBD1, 5 bases. CDR1 is SGDLS, CDR2 YYNGEE, per germline. The CDR3 is 14 residues long. CDR3 DNA: TGTGCCAGCAGCCCCTGGGACGTGAGAAACACCGTATATTTT. Protein product: CASSPWDVRNTVYF.

This rearrangement joins TRBV9 to TRBJ2-1; tentative D call: TRBD2 (7 bases). Germline V gene lookup returns CDR1 SGDLS and CDR2 YYNGEE. The CDR3 runs 15 residues. V gave up 4 bases and J gave up 4 bases, with 15 bases separating them. This CDR3 reads CASSIGGGNYNEQFF. Here the CDR3 DNA reads TGTGCCAGCAGCATAGGGGGGGGGAATTACAATGAGCAGTTCTTC. Full variable domain (missing parts from reference TRBV9 and TRBJ2-1): DSGVTQTPKHLITATGQRVTLRCSPRSGDLSVYWYQQSLDQGLQFLIQYYNGEERAKGNILERFSAQQFPDLHSELNLSSLELGDSALYFCASSIGGGNYNEQFFGPGTRLTVL.

This clonotype came up many times. The rearrangement links TRBV9 to TRBJ2-1, with 10 bases lining up with TRBD2. Losses at the gene ends were 0 bases for V and 5 bases for J; bases not matched to a gene: 8. The CDR3 contains 17 residues. Germline CDR1 SGDLS, CDR2 YYNGEE. The CDR3: CASSVEVRAGGHNEQFF. Written as DNA, the CDR3 is TGTGCCAGCAGCGTAGAGGTCCGAGCGGGGGGGCACAATGAGCAGTTCTTC.

This clonotype was counted once. The chain is built from TRBV9 and TRBJ1-1, with D hard to call. Looked up from germline, CDR1 is SGDLS and CDR2 is YYNGEE. This CDR3 spans 14 amino acids. V lost 0 bases and J 5 bases, leaving 11 bases between the germline ends. In DNA form, the CDR3 reads TGTGCCAGCAGCGTAGCTGGGTTTGGTACTGAAGCTTTCTTT. This translates into CASSVAGFGTEAFF.

This clonotype showed up many times. V and J are TRBV9 and TRBJ2-1; D perhaps matches TRBD2 (6 bases). Trimming took 0 bases from V and 9 from J, leaving 13 bases between them. Germline V CDR1 and CDR2: SGDLS, YYNGEE. The CDR3 runs to 14 residues. The CDR3, as DNA: TGTGCCAGCAGCGTAGCTTTGGTGGGGGGTGAGCAGTTCTTC. Translating gives CASSVALVGGEQFF.

In this sample, this clonotype turned up many times. The J gene is TRBJ1-1, the V gene TRBV9, with 7 nucleotides matching TRBD1. Germline V lookup: CDR1 SGDLS, CDR2 YYNGEE. This CDR3 has 15 amino acids. Unmatched junction bases numbered 8, after V lost 3 bases and J lost 3 bases. In DNA form, the CDR3 reads TGTGCCAGCAGCGGACAGGGTTCAGAGGACACTGAAGCTTTCTTT. It is translated as CASSGQGSEDTEAFF.

This clonotype was recorded many times. V is TRBV9 and J is TRBJ1-6; TRBD1 matches at 8 bases. This CDR3 comprises 15 residues. CDR1 and CDR2 from the germline V gene are SGDLS and YYNGEE. The V gene end was trimmed by 5 bases and the J gene end by 3 bases; junction bases not matched to a gene: 4. CDR3 loop: CASSVGQDYNSPLHF. Written as DNA, the CDR3 is TGTGCCAGCAGTGTGGGACAGGACTATAATTCACCCCTCCACTTT. The full variable domain, completed using reference TRBV9 and TRBJ1-6, is DSGVTQTPKHLITATGQRVTLRCSPRSGDLSVYWYQQSLDQGLQFLIQYYNGEERAKGNILERFSAQQFPDLHSELNLSSLELGDSALYFCASSVGQDYNSPLHFGNGTRLTVT.

This clonotype was detected a few times. This chain joins TRBV9 and TRBJ2-5, with 7 positions matching TRBD2. V trimming: 3 bases; J trimming: 4 bases; junction bases outside the gene matches: 6. CDR1 SGDLS and CDR2 YYNGEE come from the germline V gene. The CDR3 consists of 14 residues. The CDR3 DNA is TGTGCCAGCAGCGATGCTAGCGGTGCAGAGACCCAGTACTTC. Amino acid sequence: CASSDASGAETQYF. Variable domain in full (rest from reference TRBV9 and TRBJ2-5): DSGVTQTPKHLITATGQRVTLRCSPRSGDLSVYWYQQSLDQGLQFLIQYYNGEERAKGNILERFSAQQFPDLHSELNLSSLELGDSALYFCASSDASGAETQYFGPGTRLLVL.

The rearrangement joins TRBV9 to TRBJ2-3; D remains unclear. The ends were cut back, 3 bases at V and 4 bases at J, with 12 bases in the middle. Per the germline V gene, CDR1 is SGDLS and CDR2 is YYNGEE. The CDR3 is 14 amino acids. The chain's CDR3 is CASSAYGSPDTQYF. In DNA, the CDR3 is TGTGCCAGCAGCGCCTATGGGTCTCCAGATACGCAGTATTTT.

This clonotype has a count of ten or more. The chain joins TRBV9 to TRBJ2-3; 7 bases are a match to TRBD1. V gave up 4 bases and J gave up 5 bases; unmatched junction bases: 10. CDR3 length: 15 residues. Germline values: CDR1 SGDLS, CDR2 YYNGEE. The CDR3 loop is CASSISTGSGDTQYF. CDR3 DNA sequence: TGTGCCAGCAGCATATCGACAGGGTCCGGAGATACGCAGTATTTT.

This clonotype occurred many times. The chain recombines TRBV9 with TRBJ1-3; possible D gene TRBD1, 6 bases. V was shortened by 3 bases and J by 2 bases, with 21 bases between the two germline ends. Per germline, CDR1 SGDLS and CDR2 YYNGEE. CDR3 length: 18 residues. The CDR3 region has the DNA TGTGCCAGCAGCGAGATGACAGGAGGCTCATTCGCTGGAAACACCATATATTTT. Amino acid sequence: CASSEMTGGSFAGNTIYF.

This clonotype was observed many times. The rearrangement joins TRBV9 to TRBJ1-1; D gene unclear. Germline V gives CDR1 SGDLS, CDR2 YYNGEE. CDR3 size: 14 residues. The germline V and J ends were trimmed by 4 bases and 1 base, with 11 bases remaining between them. This CDR3 is CASSTDLTNTEAFF. CDR3 coding DNA: TGTGCCAGCAGCACGGACTTGACGAACACTGAAGCTTTCTTT.

This clonotype showed up many times. The rearrangement joins TRBV9 to TRBJ2-7; TRBD1 is a possible D gene (7 bases). Germline loops: CDR1 SGDLS, CDR2 YYNGEE. The CDR3 totals 15 residues. Trimming took off 2 bases at V and 4 bases at J, with 16 bases between the two ends. The CDR3 DNA is TGTGCCAGCAGCGTGGGGGTGACAGGGACTTACGAGCAGTACTTC. It is translated as CASSVGVTGTYEQYF. The whole variable domain, remainder taken from reference TRBV9 and TRBJ2-7, is DSGVTQTPKHLITATGQRVTLRCSPRSGDLSVYWYQQSLDQGLQFLIQYYNGEERAKGNILERFSAQQFPDLHSELNLSSLELGDSALYFCASSVGVTGTYEQYFGPGTRLTVT.

Many counts were recorded for this clonotype. The V gene is TRBV9, the J gene TRBJ2-3; D possibly corresponds to TRBD2 (6 bases). V was clipped by 6 bases and J by 6 bases, with 14 bases between them. The CDR3 covers 13 residues. The germline V gene has CDR1 SGDLS and CDR2 YYNGEE. The CDR3 region has the DNA TGTGCCAGCAACCGCGAGGGGAGGGATACGCAGTATTTT. It translates to CASNREGRDTQYF.

In this sample, this clonotype is medium-sized (0.01 to 0.1%). This sequence joins TRBV9 and TRBJ1-1; D gene uncertain. The CDR3 is made up of 13 amino acids. V was pared by 0 bases and J by 4 bases, with 7 bases between. The germline CDR1 and CDR2 sequences are SGDLS and YYNGEE. This chain's CDR3 is CASSVGAGTEAFF. CDR3 bases: TGTGCCAGCAGCGTAGGGGCGGGCACTGAAGCTTTCTTT.

By share, this clonotype counts as medium-sized. V and J are TRBV9 and TRBJ1-2; the D gene is possibly TRBD1 (5 bases). Trimming cost V 4 bases and J 4 bases, with 20 bases left between them. The germline CDR1 and CDR2 sequences are SGDLS and YYNGEE. This CDR3 region has 16 residues. CDR3 coding DNA: TGTGCCAGCAGCCGTCTCGACAGCGAGGTCGGCTATGGCTACACCTTC. This codes for CASSRLDSEVGYGYTF. Full variable domain (remainder filled in from reference TRBV9 and TRBJ1-2): DSGVTQTPKHLITATGQRVTLRCSPRSGDLSVYWYQQSLDQGLQFLIQYYNGEERAKGNILERFSAQQFPDLHSELNLSSLELGDSALYFCASSRLDSEVGYGYTFGSGTRLTVV.

This clonotype was recorded many times. This chain links TRBV9 with TRBJ1-2, with D uncertain. The CDR3 runs 15 residues. Germline CDR1 reads SGDLS; CDR2 reads YYNGEE. V lost 2 bases, J lost 0 bases, and 11 bases lay in between. The CDR3 sequence is CASSVWTHPNYGYTF. CDR3 coding DNA: TGTGCCAGCAGCGTCTGGACTCACCCTAACTATGGCTACACCTTC.

V usage is TRBV9 and J usage is TRBJ2-7; no clear D gene. Trimming removed 3 bases from V and 2 bases from J, with 9 bases in between. From germline, CDR1 is SGDLS and CDR2 YYNGEE. The CDR3 loop spans 13 amino acids. The CDR3 DNA is TGTGCCAGCAGCGGCAGGTCCCCCTACGAGCAGTACTTC. Its translation is CASSGRSPYEQYF.

This clonotype was found many times. The rearrangement links TRBV9 to TRBJ2-3; 9 nucleotides match TRBD2. The length of the CDR3 is 16 residues. Unmatched junction bases numbered 5, after V lost 1 base and J lost 2 bases. Germline CDR1 is SGDLS and CDR2 is YYNGEE. The CDR3 coding sequence is TGTGCCAGCAGCGTAACTAGCGGGTACCCCACAGATACGCAGTATTTT. Encoded protein: CASSVTSGYPTDTQYF.

Ten or more counts support this clonotype. The V and J genes are TRBV9 and TRBJ1-1, with D perhaps matching TRBD1 (6 bases). Trimming cost V 2 bases and J 5 bases, with 16 bases left between them. The CDR3 covers 15 residues. Per germline, CDR1 SGDLS and CDR2 YYNGEE. The CDR3 spells CASSVKAGEDTEAFF. CDR3 nucleotide sequence: TGTGCCAGCAGCGTGAAGGCAGGGGAGGATACTGAAGCTTTCTTT.

Ten or more counts support this clonotype. This sequence joins TRBV9 and TRBJ2-1; 7 bases fit TRBD2. Looked up from germline, CDR1 is SGDLS and CDR2 is YYNGEE. J lost 3 bases, V lost 0 bases, and 9 bases had no gene match. The CDR3 is 17 residues long. As DNA, the CDR3 is TGTGCCAGCAGCGTAGGGGGGGGAGCGGGTCACTACAATGAGCAGTTCTTC. This encodes CASSVGGGAGHYNEQFF. The full variable domain, its missing parts supplied by reference TRBV9 and TRBJ2-1, is DSGVTQTPKHLITATGQRVTLRCSPRSGDLSVYWYQQSLDQGLQFLIQYYNGEERAKGNILERFSAQQFPDLHSELNLSSLELGDSALYFCASSVGGGAGHYNEQFFGPGTRLTVL.

This clonotype was picked up many times. The genes are TRBV9 and TRBJ2-7; 9 bases fit TRBD1. This CDR3 contains 17 residues. CDR1 and CDR2 from the germline V gene are SGDLS and YYNGEE. V shed 0 bases, J shed 2 bases, and the junction held 9 bases outside the gene matches. CDR3 amino acids: CASSVGEGGTGPYEQYF. The CDR3 bases are TGTGCCAGCAGCGTAGGAGAGGGGGGGACAGGGCCCTACGAGCAGTACTTC.

In this sample, this clonotype turned up many times. The V gene is TRBV9, the J gene TRBJ1-6, with 7 bases matching TRBD1. CDR3 length: 16 amino acids. V shed 2 bases and J 2 bases; nucleotides not matched to a gene: 4. Germline CDR1 reads SGDLS; CDR2 reads YYNGEE. The CDR3 sequence: CASSVEGAAYNSPLHF. Here the CDR3 DNA reads TGTGCCAGCAGCGTGGAGGGGGCGGCCTATAATTCACCCCTCCACTTT.

In its sample, this clonotype was seen many times. The chain carries TRBV9 and TRBJ2-5; TRBD1 agrees at 11 bases. Losses at the gene ends were 0 bases for V and 7 bases for J; bases not matched to a gene: 5. Per germline, CDR1 SGDLS and CDR2 YYNGEE. The CDR3 is 15 amino acids. The chain's CDR3 is CASSVAGQGEGTQYF. CDR3 nucleotide sequence: TGTGCCAGCAGCGTAGCGGGACAGGGGGAAGGGACCCAGTACTTC.

This clonotype showed up many times. V gene TRBV9 combines with J gene TRBJ1-3, with a weak D call TRBD1 (6 bases). Germline CDR1 reads SGDLS; CDR2 reads YYNGEE. The CDR3 is 18 amino acids. V lost 4 bases and J lost 4, with 24 bases in between. DNA of the CDR3: TGTGCCAGCAGCCCTATGTCCGCGGGACAAGCGCCCGGAAACACCATATATTTT. Protein sequence: CASSPMSAGQAPGNTIYF. Complete variable domain (other parts from reference TRBV9 and TRBJ1-3): DSGVTQTPKHLITATGQRVTLRCSPRSGDLSVYWYQQSLDQGLQFLIQYYNGEERAKGNILERFSAQQFPDLHSELNLSSLELGDSALYFCASSPMSAGQAPGNTIYFGEGSWLTVV.